The 22 T cell receptor beta chains listed next were all sequenced from one sample in a study of technical replicates of blood from a handful of donors. The assay was immunoSEQ multiplex PCR, and TCRdb's table has in-frame clones only and misses some. The data hold about 82,000 clones, with nearly 96% observed a single time. Sequencing was performed on T cells isolated from PBMCs. These receptors were obtained from a human donor in good health.

The chain carries TRBV5-1 and TRBJ1-1; the D is unclear. The CDR3 consists of 14 residues. Germline V lookup: CDR1 SGHRS, CDR2 YFSETQ. V lost 0 bases, J lost 2 bases, and 8 bases lay in between. The CDR3 loop reads CASSLGGINTEAFF. The DNA of the CDR3 is TGCGCCAGCAGCTTGGGAGGTATCAACACTGAAGCTTTCTTT.

The rearrangement uses TRBV5-6 and TRBJ1-2, with a tentative D call TRBD1 (6 bases). Trimming cost V 5 bases and J 5 bases, with 13 bases left between them. The CDR3 runs 13 residues. Germline-derived CDR1 and CDR2 are SGHDT and YYEEEE. The CDR3 sequence is CASRDTGWYGYTF. The CDR3 nucleotides read TGTGCCAGCAGGGATACAGGGTGGTATGGCTACACCTTC.

The CDR3 sequence: CATSARLTLSGTEYEQYF. The CDR3 bases are TGTGCCACCAGCGCCCGATTAACCCTCTCCGGGACAGAATACGAGCAGTACTTC. The chain uses TRBV15 and TRBJ2-7; 7 bases agree with TRBD1. CDR1 and CDR2 (germline): LNHNV, YYDKDF (reference sequence). CDR3 length equals 18 residues. J lost 4 bases, V lost 5 bases, and 20 bases had no gene match.

The V and J genes are TRBV11-3 and TRBJ1-2; the D is unclear. Germline assignment: CDR1 SGHNT and CDR2 YENEEA. The germline V and J ends were trimmed by 0 bases and 5 bases, with 7 bases remaining between them. The CDR3 runs to 13 residues. In nucleotides, the CDR3 is TGTGCCAGCAGCTTAGAACGGGGATATGGCTACACCTTC. As protein: CASSLERGYGYTF.

The gene calls are TRBV13 and TRBJ2-7; D perhaps matches TRBD1 (5 bases). This CDR3 comprises 11 residues. Trimming took 5 bases from V and 6 from J, leaving 8 bases between them. From germline, CDR1 is PRHDT and CDR2 FYEKMQ (reference sequence). The CDR3 loop reads CASSQGSEQYF. CDR3 nucleotide sequence: TGTGCCAGCAGCCAGGGTTCCGAGCAGTACTTC.

The chain recombines TRBV6-1 with TRBJ2-7, with D uncertain. The CDR3 runs to 14 residues. The germline V and J ends were trimmed by 5 bases and 4 bases, with 15 bases remaining between them. In germline, CDR1 is MNHNS, CDR2 SASEGT. CDR3 DNA: TGTGCCAGCAGTACCGGTTCCCCACCGTACGAGCAGTACTTC. This sequence encodes CASSTGSPPYEQYF.

The gene calls are TRBV27 and TRBJ2-7; tentative D call: TRBD1 (5 bases). Germline CDR1 reads MNHEY; CDR2 reads SMNVEV (reference sequence). Trimming left V 1 base short and J 1 base short, with 8 bases between. The length of the CDR3 is 14 residues. The CDR3 DNA is TGTGCCAGCAGTTTATATCAGGGATCCTACGAGCAGTACTTC. This gives the protein CASSLYQGSYEQYF.

This chain links TRBV9 with TRBJ1-1; D is possibly TRBD1 (5 bases). The germline gives CDR1 SGDLS, CDR2 YYNGEE. The CDR3 runs 16 residues. Between the trimmed V and J ends, which lost 0 bases and 5 bases, there was a span of 17 bases. Written as DNA, the CDR3 is TGTGCCAGCAGCGTAGGCCAGGGACTCCTTGGGACTGAAGCTTTCTTT. Its translation is CASSVGQGLLGTEAFF.

The V and J genes are TRBV2 and TRBJ2-7, with D perhaps assigned TRBD1 or TRBD2 (5 bases each). CDR1 SNHLY and CDR2 FYNNEI come from the germline V gene. CDR3 length equals 13 residues. V lost 7 bases to trimming and J lost 2 bases, with 12 bases between them. CDR3 loop: CASNEGRTYEQYF. The CDR3 DNA reads TGTGCCAGCAATGAGGGGCGGACCTACGAGCAGTACTTC.

The rearrangement links TRBV5-1 to TRBJ2-1, with TRBD2 identical over 10 bases. This CDR3 region has 14 residues. V lost 2 bases and J lost 7; bases outside the gene matches: 3. Germline-derived CDR1 and CDR2 are SGHRS and YFSETQ. This CDR3 reads CASSFPSGSNEQFF. CDR3 coding DNA: TGCGCCAGCAGCTTCCCTAGCGGGAGTAATGAGCAGTTCTTC.

This chain connects TRBV27 to TRBJ1-2; 7 bases line up with TRBD1. The CDR3 contains 14 residues. V lost 3 bases, J lost 10 bases, and 11 bases stayed unmatched. The germline gives CDR1 MNHEY, CDR2 SMNVEV (reference sequence). CDR3 in DNA: TGTGCCAGCAGTTTCTCCTTGACAGGGTCAGACTACACCTTC. Protein: CASSFSLTGSDYTF.

The chain is built from TRBV6-6 and TRBJ2-7, with 7 bases identical to TRBD2. Germline V gene data show CDR1 as MNHNY and CDR2 as SVGAGI (reference sequence). The V gene end was trimmed by 8 bases and the J gene end by 2 bases; junction bases not matched to a gene: 9. This CDR3 has 14 amino acids. CDR3 region: CASGRREPPYEQYF. As DNA, the CDR3 is TGTGCCAGCGGACGGCGGGAGCCACCCTACGAGCAGTACTTC.

The chain is built from TRBV5-1 and TRBJ2-1; 10 positions match TRBD1. The germline V gene has CDR1 SGHRS and CDR2 YFSETQ. The CDR3 spans 16 residues. The V and J ends lost 4 bases and 4 bases, in that order; junction bases with no gene match: 8. The CDR3 region has the DNA TGCGCCAGCAGCGGGACAGGGGTGGACTATTACAATGAGCAGTTCTTC. Translation: CASSGTGVDYYNEQFF.

This chain connects TRBV19 to TRBJ1-5; TRBD1 might be the D (6 bases). Germline V gene lookup returns CDR1 LNHDA and CDR2 SQIVND (reference sequence). The CDR3 consists of 16 residues. The V end was cut by 4 bases, the J end by 2 bases, with 15 bases between. The CDR3 loop reads CASSTYVGGGNQPQHF. CDR3 DNA: TGTGCCAGTAGTACTTATGTAGGGGGTGGCAATCAGCCCCAGCATTTT.

This clone appeared once. The chain links TRBV11-2 to TRBJ2-1; D gene ambiguous. Germline values: CDR1 SGHAT, CDR2 FQNNGV. Deletions cut 0 bases from V and 0 bases from J, with 6 bases between. The CDR3 sequence is 15 residues long. The CDR3 sequence is CASSLDRGSYNEQFF. DNA of the CDR3: TGTGCCAGCAGCTTAGACCGAGGCTCCTACAATGAGCAGTTCTTC.

V and J are TRBV4-3 and TRBJ2-3, with 12 bases fitting TRBD2. CDR1 is LGHNA and CDR2 is YSLEER in the germline V gene. CDR3 length: 18 residues. The V segment lost 1 base and the J segment 7 bases; nucleotides outside the gene matches: 12. In DNA form, the CDR3 reads TGCGCCAGCAGCCAAGTCATGAGACTAGCGGGAGTGGGGAATACGCAGTATTTT. This sequence encodes CASSQVMRLAGVGNTQYF.

This chain uses TRBV19 with TRBJ2-7, with a possible D match to TRBD2 (5 bases). The CDR3 has 15 residues. Germline V gene sequence: CDR1 LNHDA, CDR2 SQIVND (reference sequence). The germline V and J ends were trimmed by 1 base and 4 bases, with 14 bases remaining between them. Written as DNA, the CDR3 is TGTGCCAGTAGTATAGTATCCAGCGGTTCGTACGAGCAGTACTTC. It yields the protein CASSIVSSGSYEQYF.

This chain uses TRBV29-1 with TRBJ2-7, with TRBD1 identical over 8 bases. This CDR3 has 13 amino acids. Germline V gene lookup returns CDR1 SQVTM and CDR2 ANQGSEA. With 0 bases clipped from V and 5 bases from J, the junction kept 3 bases outside the gene matches. The CDR3 sequence is CSVEDGTGNEQYF. As DNA, the CDR3 is TGCAGCGTTGAAGATGGGACAGGCAACGAGCAGTACTTC.

J is TRBJ2-7 and V is TRBV9, with a tentative D call TRBD1 (6 bases). The CDR3 spans 14 residues. The germline V gene has CDR1 SGDLS and CDR2 YYNGEE. V was clipped by 3 bases and J by 2 bases, with 12 bases between them. CDR3 sequence (DNA): TGTGCCAGCAGCGCCGGGACAACTACCTACGAGCAGTACTTC. As protein: CASSAGTTTYEQYF.

V usage is TRBV19 and J usage is TRBJ1-2; no definite D call. With 3 bases removed from V and 3 bases from J, the gap between germline ends came to 8 bases. Germline-derived CDR1 and CDR2 are LNHDA and SQIVND (reference sequence). This CDR3 is 13 amino acids long. The CDR3 sequence is CASSMGDHYGYTF. The CDR3 DNA is TGTGCCAGTAGTATGGGCGATCACTATGGCTACACCTTC.

J is TRBJ1-1 and V is TRBV4-1; 9 bases agree with TRBD1. The CDR3 has 15 amino acids. Losses at the gene ends were 7 bases for V and 1 base for J; bases not matched to a gene: 7. Germline V lookup: CDR1 MGHRA, CDR2 YSYEKL. The CDR3 region has the DNA TGCGCCAGCATGGACAGGGGCGGATCGAACACTGAAGCTTTCTTT. The encoded protein is CASMDRGGSNTEAFF.

The chain couples TRBV18 to TRBJ1-2, with 7 bases that match TRBD1. This CDR3 comprises 13 residues. From germline, CDR1 is KGHSH and CDR2 LQKENI. J gave up 3 bases and V 6 bases, and 4 bases lay outside the gene matches. The CDR3 reads CASSLGQDYGYTF. The CDR3 DNA sequence: TGTGCCAGCTCCCTCGGACAGGACTATGGCTACACCTTC.